These T cell receptor beta chains were read from a single sample in a study of Ad26.COV2.S vaccination and SARS-CoV-2 variants. Method: immunoSEQ multiplex PCR; TCRdb's copy keeps in-frame clones and lacks some. The table shows about 350,000 clones, with about 88% occurring only once. This material consisted of peripheral blood, taken in a trial of Ad26.COV2.S vaccine versus placebo. The receptors here all came from a person between 18 and 60 years old who received the Ad26.COV2.S COVID-19 vaccine or a placebo. CDR3s include the opening cysteine and the closing phenylalanine or tryptophan. A D gene is named only where the DNA matches it firmly. Only part of the rows carry a size: once, few, many, or a class if the clone is expanded.

-	TRBV6-2/TRBV6-3	TRBJ2-1	-	CASSYSGQRRYNEQFF	TGTGCCAGCAGTTACTCCGGACAGAGGAGATACAATGAGCAGTTCTTC
-	TRBV29-1	TRBJ1-1	-	CSVDLGLGTEAFF	TGCAGCGTTGATTTGGGTTTAGGCACTGAAGCTTTCTTT
TRBD2	TRBV24-1	TRBJ2-6	-	CATYGTSGRSGANVLTF	TGTGCCACCTATGGGACTAGCGGACGCTCTGGGGCCAACGTCCTGACTTTC
-	TRBV6-2/TRBV6-3	TRBJ2-1	-	CASSYSMGGHNEQFF	TGTGCCAGCAGTTATTCGATGGGGGGCCACAATGAGCAGTTCTTC
-	TRBV5-1	TRBJ2-1	-	CASGNSDEQFF	TGCGCCAGCGGGAATTCAGATGAGCAGTTCTTC
TRBD1	TRBV5-6	TRBJ1-1	-	CASSFRRDRASSRTEAFF	TGTGCCAGCAGCTTCCGTAGGGACAGGGCTAGTTCTAGGACTGAAGCTTTCTTT
TRBD1	TRBV5-6	TRBJ2-3	-	CASSLGTGGGYTQYF	TGTGCCAGCAGCTTGGGAACAGGGGGCGGATATACGCAGTATTTT
-	TRBV10-3	TRBJ2-2	-	CAISQGAGELFF	TGTGCCATCAGCCAGGGTGCCGGGGAGCTGTTTTTT
-	TRBV7-2	TRBJ2-7	few	CASSLVLTSGYEQYF	TGTGCCAGCAGCTTAGTCCTGACTAGTGGCTACGAGCAGTACTTC
-	TRBV24-1	TRBJ2-2	-	CATSGATGELFF	TGTGCCACCAGCGGGGCCACCGGGGAGCTGTTTTTT
-	TRBV6-2/TRBV6-3	TRBJ2-1	-	CASSPRTRNEQFF	TGTGCCAGCAGTCCACGGACACGAAATGAGCAGTTCTTC